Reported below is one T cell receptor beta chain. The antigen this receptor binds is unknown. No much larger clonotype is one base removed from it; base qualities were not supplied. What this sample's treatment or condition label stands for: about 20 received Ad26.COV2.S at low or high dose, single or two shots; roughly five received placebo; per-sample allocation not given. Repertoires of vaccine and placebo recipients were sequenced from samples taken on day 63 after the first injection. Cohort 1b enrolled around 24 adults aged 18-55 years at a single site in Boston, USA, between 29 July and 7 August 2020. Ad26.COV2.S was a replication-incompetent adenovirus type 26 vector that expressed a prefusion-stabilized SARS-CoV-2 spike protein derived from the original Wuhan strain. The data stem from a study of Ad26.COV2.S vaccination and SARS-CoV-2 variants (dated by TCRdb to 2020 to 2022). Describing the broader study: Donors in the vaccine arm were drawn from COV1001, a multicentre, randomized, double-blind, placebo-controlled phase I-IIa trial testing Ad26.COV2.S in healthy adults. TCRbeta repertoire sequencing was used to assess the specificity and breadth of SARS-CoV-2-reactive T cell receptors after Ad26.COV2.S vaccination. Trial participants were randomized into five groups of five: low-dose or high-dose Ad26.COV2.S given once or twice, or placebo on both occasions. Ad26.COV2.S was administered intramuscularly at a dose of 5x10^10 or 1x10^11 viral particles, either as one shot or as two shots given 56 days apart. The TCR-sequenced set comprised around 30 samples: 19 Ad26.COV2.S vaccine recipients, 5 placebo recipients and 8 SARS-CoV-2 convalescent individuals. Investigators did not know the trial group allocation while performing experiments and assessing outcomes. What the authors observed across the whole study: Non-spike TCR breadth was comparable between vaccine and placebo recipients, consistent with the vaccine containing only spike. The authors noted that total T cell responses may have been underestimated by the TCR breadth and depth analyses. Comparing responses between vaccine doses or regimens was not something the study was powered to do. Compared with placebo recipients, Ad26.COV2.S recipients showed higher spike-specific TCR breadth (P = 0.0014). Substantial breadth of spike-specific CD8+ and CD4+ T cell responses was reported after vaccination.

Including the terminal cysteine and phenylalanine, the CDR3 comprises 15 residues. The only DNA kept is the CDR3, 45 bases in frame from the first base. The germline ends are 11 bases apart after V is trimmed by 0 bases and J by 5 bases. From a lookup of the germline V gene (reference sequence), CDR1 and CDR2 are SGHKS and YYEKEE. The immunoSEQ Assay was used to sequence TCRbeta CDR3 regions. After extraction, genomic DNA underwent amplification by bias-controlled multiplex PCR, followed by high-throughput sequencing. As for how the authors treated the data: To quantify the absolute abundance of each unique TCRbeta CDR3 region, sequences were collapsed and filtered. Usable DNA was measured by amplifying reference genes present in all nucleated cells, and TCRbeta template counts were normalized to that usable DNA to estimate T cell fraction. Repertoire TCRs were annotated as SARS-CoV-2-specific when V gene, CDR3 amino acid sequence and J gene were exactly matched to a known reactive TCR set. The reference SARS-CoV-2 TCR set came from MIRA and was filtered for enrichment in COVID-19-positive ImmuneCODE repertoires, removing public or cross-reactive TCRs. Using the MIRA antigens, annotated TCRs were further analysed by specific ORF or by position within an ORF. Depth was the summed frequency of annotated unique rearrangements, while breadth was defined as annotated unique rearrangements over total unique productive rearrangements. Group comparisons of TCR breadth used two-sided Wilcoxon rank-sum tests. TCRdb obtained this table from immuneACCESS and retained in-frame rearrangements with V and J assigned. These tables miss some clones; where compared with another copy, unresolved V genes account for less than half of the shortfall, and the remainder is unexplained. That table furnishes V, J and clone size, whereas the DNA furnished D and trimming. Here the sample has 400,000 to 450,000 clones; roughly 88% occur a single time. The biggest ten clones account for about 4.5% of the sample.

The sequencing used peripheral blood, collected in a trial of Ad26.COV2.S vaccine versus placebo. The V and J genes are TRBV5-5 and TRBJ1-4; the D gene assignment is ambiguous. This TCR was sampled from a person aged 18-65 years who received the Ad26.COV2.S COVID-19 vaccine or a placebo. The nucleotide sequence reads TGTGCCAGCAGCTTGGTTCCGGACTCAAATGAAAAACTGTTTTTT. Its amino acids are CASSLVPDSNEKLFF.